This TCR beta chain was found in a study of blood T cell repertoires in COVID-19. Profiling relied on immunoSEQ multiplex PCR, and the TCRdb table lists in-frame clones only, not all of them. Of about 44,000 clones in the sample, more than 65% were seen once. With V trimmed by 5 bases and J by 5 bases, 6 bases remained unmatched. CDR1 and CDR2 from the germline V gene are SGHVS and FQNEAQ. The CDR3 has 16 residues. The V and J genes are TRBV7-8 and TRBJ2-1, with 13 bases that match TRBD2. Source material: peripheral blood. This sequence originates from a woman in her seventies with acute or convalescent COVID-19. CDR3 nucleotides: TGTGCCAGCAGCACGACTAGCGGGAGGCATAACAATGAGCAGTTCTTC. It translates to CASSTTSGRHNNEQFF.